Listed below are T cell receptor beta chains from one sample, sequenced in a study of human T cells and chemical hapten exposure. A single record per CDR3 protein comes from TCRdb applying MiXCR to the RACE reads. Found here are roughly 34,000 distinct CDR3 sequences, around 6.8% of them singletons; the top ten hold 8% to 9.5%. The sample in question was whole blood, obtained in connection with sensitization to the hapten diphenylcyclopropenone (DPC). The receptor source for this set is a woman in her 30s with alopecia areata. Some clones in this sample may be carry-over from other donors' samples. Both conserved end residues are part of each CDR3. The D gene is left open where the match is weak. Not all rows give a size; the values are once, few, many and, for expanded clones, a class.

D gene	J gene	clone size	CDR3 length	V gene	CDR3 protein	CDR3 DNA
.	TRBJ2-1	many	15	TRBV24-1	CATSDLLATYNEQFF	TGTGCCACCAGTGATTTGCTGGCCACATACAATGAGCAGTTCTTC
.	TRBJ2-1	many	14	TRBV6-5	CASSYASGHDEQFF	TGTGCCAGCAGTTACGCGTCAGGGCACGATGAGCAGTTCTTC
.	TRBJ2-1	few	13	TRBV28	CASSLGGLNEQFF	TGTGCCAGCAGTTTAGGGGGGCTGAATGAGCAGTTCTTC
.	TRBJ1-1	many	13	TRBV4-1	CASSQGQNTEAFF	TGCGCCAGCAGCCAAGGTCAGAACACTGAAGCTTTCTTT
TRBD2	TRBJ2-3	few	14	TRBV12-3/TRBV12-4	CASKSGGAGDTQYF	TGTGCCAGCAAAAGCGGGGGGGCCGGAGATACGCAGTATTTT
TRBD1	TRBJ2-7	many	14	TRBV27	CASSLDRGPYEQYF	TGTGCCAGCAGCCTGGACAGGGGCCCCTACGAGCAGTACTTC
TRBD2	TRBJ2-7	many	14	TRBV5-1	CASTRAAGVYEQYF	TGCGCCAGCACCCGAGCGGCGGGGGTCTACGAGCAGTACTTC
.	TRBJ1-5	few	12	TRBV12-3/TRBV12-4	CASSFRREPQHF	TGTGCCAGCAGTTTCCGACGGGAGCCCCAGCATTTT
.	TRBJ1-3	many	16	TRBV28	CASSLRGVLSGHTIYF	TGTGCCAGCAGTTTAAGAGGGGTTCTCTCGGGCCACACCATATATTTT
.	TRBJ2-3	many	14	TRBV30	CASPSSGQADTQYF	TGTGCCAGCCCTAGCTCGGGGCAAGCAGATACGCAGTATTTT
.	TRBJ2-7	many	11	TRBV20-1	CSARDTAIQYF	TGCAGTGCTCGGGACACCGCCATCCAGTACTTC
.	TRBJ2-3	few	13	TRBV2	CASSEGSTDTQYF	TGTGCCAGCAGTGAGGGGAGCACAGATACGCAGTATTTT
.	TRBJ1-1	.	15	TRBV18	CASSPSGQTNTEAFF	TGTGCCAGCTCACCATCCGGACAAACGAACACTGAAGCTTTCTTT
.	TRBJ1-2	.	13	TRBV30	CAWSAAEIYGYTF	TGTGCCTGGAGTGCAGCAGAGATCTATGGCTACACCTTC
.	TRBJ2-2	.	16	TRBV5-8	CASSLGITTNTGELFF	TGTGCCAGCAGCTTGGGGATAACCACGAACACCGGGGAGCTGTTTTTT
.	TRBJ2-7	.	14	TRBV4-3	CASSPFLNSYEQYF	TGCGCCAGCAGCCCTTTTCTCAATTCCTACGAGCAGTACTTC
TRBD1	TRBJ2-1	few	14	TRBV6-2/TRBV6-3	CASSTRQGAVEQFF	TGTGCCAGCAGTACCCGACAGGGGGCTGTTGAGCAGTTCTTC
.	TRBJ1-2	many	15	TRBV7-8	CASSFDSVINYGYTF	TGTGCCAGCAGCTTCGACAGCGTTATTAACTATGGCTACACCTTC
.	TRBJ1-5	few	15	TRBV9	CASSVGPTPNQPQHF	TGTGCCAGCAGCGTAGGTCCCACGCCTAATCAGCCCCAGCATTTT
.	TRBJ1-2	few	15	TRBV6-1	CASSEWSGTNYGYTF	TGTGCCAGCAGTGAATGGAGTGGGACTAACTATGGCTACACCTTC
.	TRBJ1-1	few	17	TRBV27	CASSFRDPGALRFEAFF	TGTGCCAGCAGTTTTCGGGACCCCGGTGCGCTGCGGTTTGAAGCTTTCTTT
.	TRBJ1-5	many	13	TRBV7-2	CASSAFLGQPQHF	TGTGCCAGCAGCGCCTTCTTAGGGCAGCCCCAGCATTTT
.	TRBJ2-2	.	15	TRBV5-4	CASSLASPLRPELFF	TGTGCCAGCAGCTTGGCATCCCCTCTACGCCCGGAGCTGTTTTTT
.	TRBJ1-1	.	12	TRBV20-1	CSAREGSTEAFF	TGCAGTGCTAGAGAGGGGTCCACTGAAGCTTTCTTT
TRBD2	TRBJ2-3	.	15	TRBV7-6	CASSLPSSGADTQYF	TGTGCCAGCAGCTTACCGTCTAGCGGGGCAGATACGCAGTATTTT
.	TRBJ2-5	.	16	TRBV27	CASSLTGARGSGTQYF	TGTGCCAGCAGTTTAACGGGGGCGCGCGGGTCGGGGACCCAGTACTTC
.	TRBJ2-1	few	12	TRBV2	CASRFVDNEQFF	TGTGCCAGCAGATTTGTTGACAATGAGCAGTTCTTC
TRBD1	TRBJ1-2	few	14	TRBV12-3/TRBV12-4	CASSLEGQVYGYTF	TGTGCCAGCAGTTTAGAGGGACAGGTATATGGCTACACCTTC
TRBD1	TRBJ2-3	few	14	TRBV28	CASLTGGGFDTQYF	TGTGCCAGCCTGACAGGGGGCGGATTCGATACGCAGTATTTT